The next 27 T cell receptor beta chains were all read from a single sample in a study of T cell responses to AZD1222 COVID-19 vaccine. Only in-frame clones appear in the TCRdb table, and some are missing; sequencing was by immunoSEQ multiplex PCR. The sample holds roughly 130,000 clones, approximately 85% seen once. Sequences were derived from peripheral blood, sampled on day 0 of AZD1222 vaccination. The receptors derive from an adult in good health.

V usage is TRBV5-1 and J usage is TRBJ2-5; the D gene is possibly TRBD2 (6 bases). V was clipped by 5 bases and J by 7 bases, with 24 bases between them. Germline V lookup: CDR1 SGHRS, CDR2 YFSETQ. The CDR3 has 16 residues. This CDR3 reads CASSSSGTPLTATQYF. The CDR3 DNA reads TGCGCCAGCAGTTCATCCGGGACTCCCCTTACCGCGACCCAGTACTTC. Full variable domain (rest looked up from reference TRBV5-1 and TRBJ2-5): KAGVTQTPRYLIKTRGQQVTLSCSPISGHRSVSWYQQTPGQGLQFLFEYFSETQRNKGNFPGRFSGRQFSNSRSEMNVSTLELGDSALYLCASSSSGTPLTATQYFGPGTRLLVL.

The V and J genes are TRBV6-2 or TRBV6-3 and TRBJ1-1; no firm D call. CDR1 and CDR2 (germline): MNHEY, SVGEGT. The CDR3 covers 13 residues. The germline V and J ends were trimmed by 0 bases and 13 bases, with 15 bases remaining between them. The CDR3 is CASSYSGGVPGFF. The CDR3 DNA sequence: TGTGCCAGCAGTTACTCGGGTGGGGTCCCAGGTTTCTTT.

This clone came up once. The chain has TRBV24-1 and TRBJ2-1; D is unclear. Trimming took 3 bases from V and 0 from J, leaving 11 bases between them. CDR3 length: 16 residues. CDR1 is KGHDR and CDR2 is SFDVKD in the germline V gene. DNA of the CDR3: TGTGCCACCAGTGATAAGGGCGGTCCCTCCTACAATGAGCAGTTCTTC. Protein product: CATSDKGGPSYNEQFF.

The chain joins TRBV10-1 to TRBJ1-1; D gene unclear. Germline V lookup: CDR1 WNHNN, CDR2 SYGVQD (reference sequence). V was clipped by 9 bases and J by 1 base, with 12 bases between them. The CDR3 contains 13 residues. The CDR3 loop is CASQRTANTEAFF. Here the CDR3 DNA reads TGCGCCAGTCAGAGGACGGCGAACACTGAAGCTTTCTTT.

The CDR3 protein is CASSPQGQGGFGANVLTF. Here the CDR3 DNA reads TGTGCCAGCAGTCCCCAAGGACAGGGGGGATTTGGGGCCAACGTCCTGACTTTC. The chain carries TRBV28 and TRBJ2-6; the match to TRBD1 covers 10 bases. This CDR3 has 18 amino acids. The germline CDR1 and CDR2 sequences are MDHEN and SYDVKM. V was pared by 5 bases and J by 3 bases, with 10 bases of the junction left unmatched.

The V call is TRBV30, the J call TRBJ1-2; 7 nucleotides match TRBD1. This CDR3 spans 17 amino acids. CDR1 is GTSNPN, CDR2 SVGIG, per germline (reference sequence). J gave up 7 bases and V 0 bases, and 17 bases lay outside the gene matches. The CDR3 sequence: CAWSVRGLRQGVGGYTF. CDR3 coding DNA: TGTGCCTGGAGTGTACGAGGATTGAGACAGGGTGTTGGTGGCTACACCTTC.

The CDR3 DNA sequence: TGTGCCAGCAGCGAGGGATTGCCTTGGGGCTACACCTTC. Protein product: CASSEGLPWGYTF. The chain combines TRBV25-1 with TRBJ1-2; D gene uncertain. Germline CDR1 is MGHDK and CDR2 is SYGVNS. The CDR3 has 13 residues. V was cut by 6 bases and J by 8 bases, with 16 bases left in between.

The chain is built from TRBV6-5 and TRBJ2-7; TRBD1 is a possible D gene (6 bases). This CDR3 is 14 amino acids long. The V end lost 4 bases, the J end lost 5 bases, and 15 bases lay between the germline ends. From germline, CDR1 is MNHEY and CDR2 SVGAGI. This CDR3 is CASSWSGTLDEQYF. CDR3 coding DNA: TGTGCCAGCAGTTGGTCGGGGACACTCGACGAGCAGTACTTC.

The rearrangement links TRBV3-1 (or the pseudogene TRBV3-2) to TRBJ1-6; 8 nucleotides align to TRBD1. Per germline, CDR1 LGHDT and CDR2 YNNKEL (reference sequence). The CDR3 is 16 amino acids. V was pared by 1 base and J by 9 bases, with 8 bases of the junction left unmatched. The CDR3: CASSQGAGQGSSPLHF. The CDR3 region has the DNA TGTGCCAGCAGCCAAGGGGCCGGACAGGGTAGTTCACCCCTCCACTTT.

The rearrangement joins TRBV6-1 to TRBJ1-2; D might be TRBD1 (6 bases). CDR3 length: 14 residues. Germline loops: CDR1 MNHNS, CDR2 SASEGT. With 3 bases removed from V and 4 bases from J, the gap between germline ends came to 12 bases. CDR3 region: CASSETGGGYGYTF. Here the CDR3 DNA reads TGTGCCAGCAGTGAGACTGGAGGGGGCTATGGCTACACCTTC.

The chain is built from TRBV7-2 and TRBJ1-5; possibly TRBD1 for D (5 bases). Trimming removed 4 bases at V and 13 bases at J, with 20 bases between. The CDR3 has 14 amino acids. From germline, CDR1 is SGHTA and CDR2 FQGNSA. The DNA for the CDR3 is TGTGCCAGCAGCTCTACAGGTGCCGTGGGAGGACAGCATTTT. This encodes CASSSTGAVGGQHF.

V usage is TRBV5-6 and J usage is TRBJ1-6, with no clear D. Trimming stripped 1 base from V and 2 bases from J, with 7 bases between. CDR1 and CDR2 (germline): SGHDT, YYEEEE. The CDR3 totals 15 residues. CDR3 region: CASSLLQTYNSPLHF. CDR3 bases: TGTGCCAGCAGCTTGCTCCAAACCTATAATTCACCCCTCCACTTT.

The chain joins TRBV9 to TRBJ1-3; D not certain. The ends were cut back, 4 bases at V and 0 bases at J, with 14 bases in the middle. This CDR3 region has 16 residues. Germline assignment: CDR1 SGDLS and CDR2 YYNGEE. The CDR3 sequence is CASSFQTHGSGNTIYF. As DNA, the CDR3 is TGTGCCAGCAGCTTCCAGACACATGGCTCTGGAAACACCATATATTTT.

V gene TRBV6-5 combines with J gene TRBJ2-5; tentatively, D is TRBD1 (7 bases). CDR1 and CDR2 from the germline V gene are MNHEY and SVGAGI. This CDR3 is 14 amino acids long. Trimming removed 6 bases at V and 4 bases at J, with 15 bases between. This CDR3 reads CASSQGGTGETQYF. Here the CDR3 DNA reads TGTGCCAGCAGCCAGGGGGGCACAGGAGAGACCCAGTACTTC.

The J gene is TRBJ1-2, the V gene TRBV24-1, with 9 nucleotides matching TRBD1. V trimming: 4 bases; J trimming: 4 bases; junction bases outside the gene matches: 21. The CDR3 consists of 20 residues. The germline V gene encodes CDR1 KGHDR and CDR2 SFDVKD. CDR3 bases: TGTGCCACCAGTGACCTATTCCTCCGGGACAGGGAAACTCAGATCTATGGCTACACCTTC. Translating gives CATSDLFLRDRETQIYGYTF.

The V gene is TRBV9, the J gene TRBJ2-3; D is unresolved. With 4 bases removed from V and 3 bases from J, the gap between germline ends came to 15 bases. CDR1 SGDLS and CDR2 YYNGEE come from the germline V gene. This CDR3 contains 15 residues. CDR3 sequence: CASSPEYGRTDTQYF. The CDR3 nucleotides are TGTGCCAGCAGCCCAGAATATGGCAGGACAGATACGCAGTATTTT.

CDR3 sequence (DNA): TGTGCCTGGAGGGAGCAGGGGGCAACCGGGGAGCTGTTTTTT. It yields the protein CAWREQGATGELFF. V usage is TRBV30 and J usage is TRBJ2-2; 8 bases line up with TRBD1. The V and J ends lost 3 bases and 5 bases, in that order; junction bases with no gene match: 5. Germline V gene lookup returns CDR1 GTSNPN and CDR2 SVGIG (reference sequence). This CDR3 comprises 14 residues.

This chain uses TRBV29-1 with TRBJ1-2; no clear D gene. Per germline, CDR1 SQVTM and CDR2 ANQGSEA. The V end lost 8 bases, the J end lost 1 base, and 11 bases lay between the germline ends. The CDR3 totals 12 residues. This CDR3 is CSYDGNNYGYTF. The DNA of the CDR3 is TGCAGCTATGACGGGAATAACTATGGCTACACCTTC.

This clone was detected once. This chain uses TRBV7-9 with TRBJ1-1; D call uncertain. Germline loops: CDR1 SEHNR, CDR2 FQNEAQ (reference sequence). V was cut by 5 bases and J by 2 bases, with 12 bases left in between. The CDR3 consists of 14 residues. The CDR3 sequence is CASSLRPGNTEAFF. In DNA, the CDR3 is TGTGCCAGCAGCCTTCGTCCGGGTAACACTGAAGCTTTCTTT.

The chain combines TRBV25-1 with TRBJ2-3; D unresolved. The CDR3 is 14 amino acids. Trimming stripped 5 bases from V and 1 base from J, with 10 bases between. Germline V gene sequence: CDR1 MGHDK, CDR2 SYGVNS. The CDR3 DNA is TGTGCCAGCAGTAGTTTAACTGGCACAGATACGCAGTATTTT. Its translation: CASSSLTGTDTQYF.

The chain joins TRBV15 to TRBJ2-3; no firm D call. V was pared by 9 bases and J by 4 bases, with 14 bases between. Germline V CDR1 and CDR2: LNHNV, YYDKDF (reference sequence). The CDR3 is 13 amino acids. The CDR3 nucleotides are TGTGCCACGAGACACGGGTGGGCAGATACGCAGTATTTT. Its translation: CATRHGWADTQYF.

J is TRBJ2-7 and V is TRBV6-4; D unclear. CDR1 is MRHNA and CDR2 is SNTAGT in the germline V gene. There are 13 residues in the CDR3. The ends were cut back, 3 bases at V and 3 bases at J, with 9 bases in the middle. The CDR3 sequence is CASSDRAGYEQYF. CDR3 DNA: TGTGCCAGCAGTGATAGGGCCGGCTACGAGCAGTACTTC.

This clone was counted once. The chain recombines TRBV7-2 with TRBJ1-1; D perhaps matches TRBD1 (6 bases). V dropped 3 bases and J dropped 0 bases, with 11 bases sitting between them. Germline CDR1 and CDR2: SGHTA and FQGNSA. This CDR3 contains 15 residues. The CDR3 sequence is CASSFRGRVNTEAFF. In DNA form, the CDR3 reads TGTGCCAGCAGCTTTCGGGGGCGAGTGAACACTGAAGCTTTCTTT.

With respect to this clone: This sample includes further DNA sequences coding for the same CDR3. This chain joins TRBV6-1 and TRBJ1-3; 7 bases fit TRBD1. This CDR3 spans 14 amino acids. J was trimmed by 4 bases and V by 3 bases; bases with no gene match: 3. Germline values: CDR1 MNHNS, CDR2 SASEGT. CDR3 nucleotide sequence: TGTGCCAGCAGTGACAGGGGGAAAGGAAACACCATATATTTT. Protein: CASSDRGKGNTIYF.

This chain connects TRBV15 to TRBJ1-1, with D uncertain. CDR1 and CDR2 (germline): LNHNV, YYDKDF (reference sequence). CDR3 size: 15 residues. Trimming left V 0 bases short and J 0 bases short, with 8 bases between. The CDR3 DNA reads TGTGCCACCAGCAGAGAAAGGACGGTGAACACTGAAGCTTTCTTT. Translation: CATSRERTVNTEAFF.

The V gene is TRBV6-5, the J gene TRBJ1-2; D unresolved. The germline V and J ends were trimmed by 0 bases and 2 bases, with 10 bases remaining between them. Per germline, CDR1 MNHEY and CDR2 SVGAGI. The CDR3 is made up of 15 amino acids. CDR3 sequence reads: CASSYSFTVNYGYTF. The CDR3 nucleotides are TGTGCCAGCAGTTACTCTTTCACGGTAAACTATGGCTACACCTTC.

The rearrangement links TRBV5-8 to TRBJ1-1, with 8 bases lining up with TRBD1. The CDR3 runs to 16 residues. The trim removed 0 bases at V and 0 bases at J, leaving 4 bases unmatched. Per the germline V gene, CDR1 is SGHTS and CDR2 is YDEGEE. The CDR3 region is CASSLETGGLNTEAFF. The CDR3 bases are TGTGCCAGCAGCTTGGAAACAGGGGGTCTGAACACTGAAGCTTTCTTT.